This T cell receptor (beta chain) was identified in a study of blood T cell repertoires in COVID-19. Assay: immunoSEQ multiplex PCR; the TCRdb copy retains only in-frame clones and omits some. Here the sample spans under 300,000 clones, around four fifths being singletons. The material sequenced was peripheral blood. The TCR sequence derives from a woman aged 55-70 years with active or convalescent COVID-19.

CDR3 residues: CASSFVAGGETQYF. CDR3 bases: TGCGCCAGCAGCTTCGTAGCGGGAGGAGAGACCCAGTACTTC. The genes are TRBV5-1 and TRBJ2-5; 10 bases line up with TRBD2. CDR3 length: 14 amino acids. Germline V gives CDR1 SGHRS, CDR2 YFSETQ. The trim removed 2 bases at V and 4 bases at J, leaving 2 bases unmatched.